Each of the 21 T cell receptor beta chains below was sequenced from the same sample in a study of T cell responses to AZD1222 COVID-19 vaccine. Profiled with immunoSEQ multiplex PCR; TCRdb holds only in-frame clones, not every one. This sample has about 260,000 clones; over 85% occur once, and the top ten carry roughly 0.5%. The source material was peripheral blood, sampled on day 0 of AZD1222 vaccination. These receptors came from an adult in good health.

The chain joins TRBV7-2 to TRBJ1-4; 8 bases are a match to TRBD1. CDR3 length equals 14 residues. In germline, CDR1 is SGHTA, CDR2 FQGNSA. The J segment lost 5 bases and the V segment lost 6 bases, leaving 5 bases of the junction unmatched. The chain's CDR3 is CASRETGANEKLFF. As DNA, the CDR3 is TGTGCCAGCAGGGAGACAGGGGCGAATGAAAAACTGTTTTTT.

The V gene is TRBV5-4, the J gene TRBJ2-1; 8 bases align to TRBD2. With V trimmed by 3 bases and J by 0 bases, 5 bases remained unmatched. The V gene's germline CDR1 is SGHNT and CDR2 YYREEE (reference sequence). CDR3 length: 16 residues. The DNA for the CDR3 is TGTGCCAGCAGCTGGGGGCTAGCGGGCTCCTACAATGAGCAGTTCTTC. It is translated as CASSWGLAGSYNEQFF.

The rearrangement uses TRBV2 and TRBJ1-4; 7 bases agree with TRBD1. Germline values: CDR1 SNHLY, CDR2 FYNNEI. The CDR3 has 19 amino acids. With 4 bases clipped from V and 0 bases from J, the junction kept 14 bases outside the gene matches. CDR3 DNA sequence: TGTGCCAGCAGTGGGCCGGTAGGCCTGGGGACAGCAACTAATGAAAAACTGTTTTTT. The encoded protein is CASSGPVGLGTATNEKLFF.

V is TRBV28 and J is TRBJ1-3; D is unclear. Germline CDR1 MDHEN, CDR2 SYDVKM. The CDR3 totals 14 residues. The V end lost 10 bases, the J end lost 2 bases, and 15 bases lay between the germline ends. The CDR3 spells CATVPSVTGNTIYF. The CDR3 DNA reads TGTGCCACCGTACCGAGCGTAACTGGAAACACCATATATTTT.

The gene calls are TRBV5-1 and TRBJ2-2; the match to TRBD2 covers 12 bases. The V gene end was trimmed by 0 bases and the J gene end by 7 bases; junction bases not matched to a gene: 7. Germline CDR1 reads SGHRS; CDR2 reads YFSETQ. The CDR3 is 17 residues long. The chain's CDR3 is CASSLASGGAAGGELFF. CDR3 coding DNA: TGCGCCAGCAGCTTGGCTAGCGGGGGGGCCGCCGGCGGGGAGCTGTTTTTT.

The V and J genes are TRBV5-1 and TRBJ1-3; TRBD1 matches 8 bases. V lost 3 bases and J lost 4; bases outside the gene matches: 9. The germline V gene encodes CDR1 SGHRS and CDR2 YFSETQ. This CDR3 is built from 16 residues. CDR3 region: CASSYSQGALGNTIYF. CDR3 sequence (DNA): TGCGCCAGCAGCTACTCTCAGGGGGCGCTCGGAAACACCATATATTTT.

This clone was counted a single time. CDR3 protein: CASSLGRREHIDNEQFF. The CDR3 nucleotides are TGTGCCAGCAGCTTAGGCCGGCGGGAGCATATTGACAATGAGCAGTTCTTC. The chain employs TRBV13 and TRBJ2-1; 7 nucleotides agree with TRBD2. Germline trimming cut 0 bases from V and 5 bases from J; bases unmatched to any gene: 10. Germline V lookup: CDR1 PRHDT, CDR2 FYEKMQ (reference sequence). The CDR3 is 17 residues long. The whole variable domain, filled in from reference TRBV13 and TRBJ2-1, reads AAGVIQSPRHLIKEKRETATLKCYPIPRHDTVYWYQQGPGQDPQFLISFYEKMQSDKGSIPDRFSAQQFSDYHSELNMSSLELGDSALYFCASSLGRREHIDNEQFFGPGTRLTVL.

The chain links TRBV18 to TRBJ1-5, with D unclear. The germline V and J ends were trimmed by 3 bases and 3 bases, with 6 bases remaining between them. The V gene's germline CDR1 is KGHSH and CDR2 LQKENI. The CDR3 spans 13 residues. The CDR3 region has the DNA TGTGCCAGCTCACCGGAGGCCAATCAGCCCCAGCATTTT. Protein sequence: CASSPEANQPQHF.

This clone was observed once. The chain employs TRBV3-1 (or the pseudogene TRBV3-2) and TRBJ2-1, with 7 positions matching TRBD1. Germline V gives CDR1 LGHDT, CDR2 YNNKEL (reference sequence). V shed 6 bases and J 4 bases; nucleotides not matched to a gene: 9. CDR3 length: 15 amino acids. In DNA, the CDR3 is TGTGCCAGCAGGACAGTCGGACAGGCTTACAATGAGCAGTTCTTC. The encoded protein is CASRTVGQAYNEQFF.

The genes are TRBV7-2 and TRBJ2-2, with 11 bases identical to TRBD2. The CDR3 covers 19 residues. Germline lookup yields CDR1 SGHTA and CDR2 FQGNSA. Losses at the gene ends were 5 bases for V and 4 bases for J; bases not matched to a gene: 15. The CDR3 loop reads CASSPDLISGRAVTGELFF. As DNA, the CDR3 is TGTGCCAGCAGCCCCGATCTTATTAGCGGGAGGGCCGTCACCGGGGAGCTGTTTTTT. Supplemented by reference TRBV7-2 and TRBJ2-2, the full variable domain reads GAGVSQSPSNKVTEKGKDVELRCDPISGHTALYWYRQSLGQGLEFLIYFQGNSAPDKSGLPSDRFSAERTGGSVSTLTIQRTQQEDSAVYLCASSPDLISGRAVTGELFFGEGSRLTVL.

The chain's CDR3 is CASSPRGTANSPLHF. The CDR3 region has the DNA TGTGCCAGCAGCCCCAGAGGGACAGCCAATTCACCCCTCCACTTT. This chain uses TRBV3-1 (or the pseudogene TRBV3-2) with TRBJ1-6; TRBD1 matches at 7 bases. Germline CDR1 is LGHDT and CDR2 is YNNKEL (reference sequence). The CDR3 is 15 residues long. Trimming took 4 bases from V and 7 from J; bases not matched to a gene: 7.

The sample holds a few counts of this clone. V is TRBV6-4 and J is TRBJ2-3; TRBD2 matches at 12 bases. After removal of 4 bases from V and 2 bases from J, the junction contained 1 base not matched to a gene. CDR3 length: 15 residues. Germline values: CDR1 MRHNA, CDR2 SNTAGT. The CDR3, as DNA: TGTGCCAGCAGTGCTAGCGGGGGGGCCACAGATACGCAGTATTTT. This encodes CASSASGGATDTQYF.

The gene calls are TRBV20-1 and TRBJ2-1; D may be TRBD1 (6 bases). Trimming removed 3 bases from V and 7 bases from J, with 7 bases in between. The V gene's germline CDR1 is DFQATT and CDR2 SNEGSKA (reference sequence). The CDR3 contains 11 residues. The CDR3 region is CSARDRNEQFF. The CDR3 region has the DNA TGCAGTGCTAGGGACAGAAATGAGCAGTTCTTC.

The chain has TRBV21-1 and TRBJ2-2; the table's D call, TRBD1, has no DNA check behind it. TRBV21-1 is given as a pseudogene. The CDR3 consists of 17 residues. As DNA, the CDR3 is TGTGCCAGCAGCAAGTTTGGACAGGGTGAGGACGCCGGGGAGCTGTTTTTT. It translates to CASSKFGQGEDAGELFF.

V usage is TRBV6-6 and J usage is TRBJ2-1, with 7 bases fitting TRBD2. The V gene end was trimmed by 5 bases and the J gene end by 5 bases; junction bases not matched to a gene: 15. Germline lookup yields CDR1 MNHNY and CDR2 SVGAGI (reference sequence). The CDR3 contains 17 residues. Here the CDR3 reads CASSPAFLTSYHNEQFF. CDR3 DNA sequence: TGTGCCAGCAGTCCCGCCTTCCTGACTAGCTATCACAATGAGCAGTTCTTC.

The chain couples TRBV30 to TRBJ2-3; 8 nucleotides line up with TRBD2. Germline CDR1 and CDR2: GTSNPN and SVGIG (reference sequence). The CDR3 length is 14 residues. The J segment lost 5 bases and the V segment lost 3 bases, leaving 7 bases of the junction unmatched. The chain's CDR3 is CAWSPAGVLDTQYF. In DNA form, the CDR3 reads TGTGCCTGGAGCCCAGCGGGAGTCTTAGATACGCAGTATTTT.

The chain combines TRBV5-1 with TRBJ1-2; possible D gene TRBD1, 5 bases. Germline V gives CDR1 SGHRS, CDR2 YFSETQ. The CDR3 is 15 residues long. V shed 4 bases and J shed 3 bases, with 16 bases lying between them. The CDR3 loop is CASSPTLLGDYGYTF. The CDR3 region has the DNA TGCGCCAGCAGCCCTACCCTTTTGGGGGACTATGGCTACACCTTC.

The CDR3 is CASSGLDRGYEQYF. The CDR3 DNA is TGTGCCAGCAGCGGATTGGACAGGGGGTACGAGCAGTACTTC. The chain employs TRBV5-6 and TRBJ2-7, with 10 bases aligning to TRBD1. The germline V gene encodes CDR1 SGHDT and CDR2 YYEEEE. The CDR3 length is 14 residues. Trimming cost V 4 bases and J 4 bases; bases outside gene matches: 5.

This chain connects TRBV5-6 to TRBJ2-7; D perhaps matches TRBD1 (5 bases). The CDR3 is 16 residues long. Germline-derived CDR1 and CDR2 are SGHDT and YYEEEE. Trimming cost V 0 bases and J 3 bases, with 16 bases left between them. CDR3 in DNA: TGTGCCAGCAGCTTGGGACAGCCCGTTAGAGTCTACGAGCAGTACTTC. This codes for CASSLGQPVRVYEQYF.

The chain joins TRBV5-4 to TRBJ2-1, with D perhaps TRBD2 (6 bases). The germline gives CDR1 SGHNT, CDR2 YYREEE (reference sequence). The CDR3 extends over 14 amino acids. Trimming shortened V by 3 bases and J by 2 bases, and 9 bases separated the two germline ends. The CDR3, as DNA: TGTGCCAGCAGCTCCCCGGGGGCCTACAATGAGCAGTTCTTC. As protein: CASSSPGAYNEQFF.

The chain uses TRBV28 and TRBJ1-5; D gene ambiguous. The V gene lost 2 bases and the J gene lost 9 bases, with 8 bases spanning the gap. CDR3 size: 12 residues. The germline V gene encodes CDR1 MDHEN and CDR2 SYDVKM. CDR3 protein: CASSLPFSPQHF. In nucleotides, the CDR3 is TGTGCCAGCAGTTTACCCTTCTCGCCCCAGCATTTT.